Listed here are 15 T cell receptor beta chains from one sample, sequenced in a study of graft-versus-host responses after intestinal transplantation. The antigens of these receptors remain unknown. Assay used: immunoSEQ multiplex PCR; TCRdb lists only in-frame clones, some missing. The sample lists tens of thousands of clones, around 90% occurring once. The specimen was unstimulated CD4+ T cells sorted from spleen or lymph node cells, collected before intestinal transplant. These receptors all stem from a human donor who received an intestinal transplant.

The rearrangement uses TRBV30 and TRBJ2-4; the D gene is possibly TRBD2 (6 bases). From germline, CDR1 is GTSNPN and CDR2 SVGIG (reference sequence). Trimming took off 6 bases at V and 0 bases at J, with 18 bases between the two ends. The CDR3 extends over 16 amino acids. CDR3 loop: CACTRGGILAKNIQYF. The CDR3 DNA reads as TGTGCCTGCACCAGAGGAGGGATTTTAGCCAAAAACATTCAGTACTTC.

The chain employs TRBV14 and TRBJ1-2; 10 bases match TRBD1. With V trimmed by 5 bases and J by 4 bases, 4 bases remained unmatched. The CDR3 has 14 amino acids. In germline, CDR1 is SGHDN, CDR2 FVKESK. CDR3 amino acids: CASSKRTGGYGYTF. For the CDR3, the DNA is TGTGCCAGCAGCAAACGGACAGGGGGCTATGGCTACACCTTC. The full variable domain, completed using reference TRBV14 and TRBJ1-2, is EAGVTQFPSHSVIEKGQTVTLRCDPISGHDNLYWYRRVMGKEIKFLLHFVKESKQDESGMPNNRFLAERTGGTYSTLKVQPAELEDSGVYFCASSKRTGGYGYTFGSGTRLTVV.

The genes are TRBV27 and TRBJ2-7; 9 bases fit TRBD2. Looked up from germline, CDR1 is MNHEY and CDR2 is SMNVEV (reference sequence). V lost 2 bases, J lost 3 bases, and 5 bases stayed unmatched. The CDR3 runs 15 residues. The CDR3 reads CASSLASGILYEQYF. DNA for the CDR3: TGTGCCAGCAGTTTAGCTAGCGGGATCCTCTACGAGCAGTACTTC.

The chain uses TRBV7-9 and TRBJ2-1, with 10 bases matching TRBD2. After removal of 2 bases from V and 9 bases from J, the junction contained 4 bases not matched to a gene. The CDR3 has 14 residues. CDR1 is SEHNR and CDR2 is FQNEAQ in the germline V gene (reference sequence). The CDR3 DNA sequence: TGTGCCAGCAGCTTACTAGCGGGAGTGGCTGAGCAGTTCTTC. It translates to CASSLLAGVAEQFF.

This sequence joins TRBV6-1 and TRBJ1-4; the match to TRBD1 covers 7 bases. Germline V lookup: CDR1 MNHNS, CDR2 SASEGT. V was clipped by 6 bases and J by 5 bases; unmatched bases: 9. This CDR3 has 15 amino acids. This CDR3 is CASRRGRGENEKLFF. In DNA form, the CDR3 reads TGTGCCAGCAGGAGGGGCAGGGGGGAGAATGAAAAACTGTTTTTT.

The gene calls are TRBV27 and TRBJ2-2; D may match TRBD1 or TRBD2 (5 bases each). Trimming took off 1 base at V and 4 bases at J, with 10 bases between the two ends. Germline values: CDR1 MNHEY, CDR2 SMNVEV (reference sequence). The CDR3 consists of 15 residues. CDR3 region: CASSLYWGSTGELFF. The CDR3, as DNA: TGTGCCAGCAGTTTATATTGGGGGAGCACCGGGGAGCTGTTTTTT.

This clone was seen once. The rearrangement links TRBV7-8 to TRBJ2-7; a weak D match, TRBD1 (5 bases). The CDR3 is made up of 19 amino acids. Germline V gene sequence: CDR1 SGHVS, CDR2 FQNEAQ. V was shortened by 0 bases and J by 4 bases, with 25 bases between the two germline ends. The CDR3 DNA reads TGTGCCAGCAGCTTAGCGTCCATGCTTTACAGGTTACCCCATTACGAGCAGTACTTC. It yields the protein CASSLASMLYRLPHYEQYF.

This clone was seen just once. The chain links TRBV28 to TRBJ2-1; 13 bases line up with TRBD2. The CDR3 is made up of 19 amino acids. Germline lookup yields CDR1 MDHEN and CDR2 SYDVKM. V trimming: 7 bases; J trimming: 4 bases; junction bases outside the gene matches: 16. The CDR3 DNA sequence: TGTGCCAGCACTCCGGGAACTAGCGGGAGGGGGCCCCGATACAATGAGCAGTTCTTC. The encoded protein is CASTPGTSGRGPRYNEQFF.

On this clone itself: Other DNA sequences of this sample code for an identical CDR3. This chain uses TRBV28 with TRBJ1-1, with D possibly matching TRBD1 (6 bases). CDR3 length: 21 residues. Germline V gives CDR1 MDHEN, CDR2 SYDVKM. V was trimmed by 5 bases and J by 0 bases, leaving 31 bases between them. The CDR3 coding sequence is TGTGCCAGCAGTCCGATATATGGGGGCGGGGGGCGCCCGGTTGTGAACACTGAAGCTTTCTTT. Amino acids: CASSPIYGGGGRPVVNTEAFF.

J is TRBJ1-2 and V is TRBV29-1, with D possibly being TRBD1 (6 bases). Trimming cost V 2 bases and J 2 bases, with 12 bases left between them. CDR1 and CDR2 (germline): SQVTM, ANQGSEA. The CDR3 has 14 amino acids. The CDR3 nucleotides are TGCAGCGTTGAAAAACAGGGAATAAACTATGGCTACACCTTC. Protein product: CSVEKQGINYGYTF.

The chain couples TRBV11-2 to TRBJ2-4, with 7 bases that match TRBD1. The CDR3 is 15 residues long. Germline V gene lookup returns CDR1 SGHAT and CDR2 FQNNGV. V was clipped by 0 bases and J by 2 bases; unmatched bases: 1. The CDR3 nucleotides are TGTGCCAGCAGCTTAGAACAGGGGCCCAAAAACATTCAGTACTTC. The encoded protein is CASSLEQGPKNIQYF.

This clone was detected only once. The chain couples TRBV5-1 to TRBJ1-4; D unclear. The V end lost 0 bases, the J end lost 4 bases, and 7 bases lay between the germline ends. The CDR3 is made up of 14 amino acids. In germline, CDR1 is SGHRS, CDR2 YFSETQ. CDR3 residues: CASSLASGNEKLFF. The CDR3 nucleotides are TGCGCCAGCAGCTTGGCCAGCGGTAATGAAAAACTGTTTTTT.

This clone appeared a single time. This chain joins TRBV11-1 and TRBJ2-7, with 9 bases matching TRBD1. Germline CDR1 is SGHAT and CDR2 is FQDESV (reference sequence). J was trimmed by 0 bases and V by 5 bases; bases with no gene match: 2. The CDR3 runs to 14 residues. The CDR3 loop is CASSDRGFSYEQYF. The CDR3 nucleotides are TGTGCCAGCAGCGACAGGGGGTTCTCCTACGAGCAGTACTTC.

The chain couples TRBV10-1 to TRBJ2-7; 8 nucleotides match TRBD1. Trimming took 3 bases from V and 2 from J; bases not matched to a gene: 12. Germline assignment: CDR1 WNHNN and CDR2 SYGVQD (reference sequence). CDR3 length: 17 residues. The CDR3 loop reads CASSDALSDRETYEQYF. CDR3 coding DNA: TGCGCCAGCAGTGACGCCCTCTCGGACAGGGAGACCTACGAGCAGTACTTC.

This sequence joins TRBV29-1 and TRBJ2-1, with 9 bases aligning to TRBD1. The ends lost 6 bases at V and 7 bases at J; junction bases unmatched: 16. The CDR3 has 16 amino acids. Germline V gene data show CDR1 as SQVTM and CDR2 as ANQGSEA. This chain's CDR3 is CSVRDHSGTGWNEQFF. Here the CDR3 DNA reads TGCAGCGTGAGGGATCACTCCGGGACAGGGTGGAATGAGCAGTTCTTC.